The sequence of this TCR beta chain was determined in a study of neoadjuvant anti-PD-1 for oral cavity cancer. The germline CDR1 and CDR2 sequences are KGHSH and LQKENI. The CDR3 is made up of 15 amino acids. The trim removed 4 bases at V and 4 bases at J, leaving 4 bases unmatched. This table comes from immunoSEQ multiplex PCR, and its TCRdb copy is limited to in-frame clones, with some not included. The data show more than 25,000 clones, about 77% seen once. Time point defined: after neoadjuvant nivolumab, at surgical resection. Analysis of PBMCs was direct, with no culture step. The receptor's source is a person between 35 and 79 years old with oral cavity squamous cell carcinoma. Source: PBMCs, taken after nivolumab (anti-PD-1) treatment. The J gene is TRBJ2-2, the V gene TRBV18, with 9 positions matching TRBD1. Here the CDR3 reads CASSRDRDGTGELFF. The CDR3 region has the DNA TGTGCCAGCTCACGGGACAGGGATGGCACCGGGGAGCTGTTTTTT.